These 13 T cell receptor beta chains came from one sample sequenced in a study of blood T cell repertoires in COVID-19 (dated by TCRdb to 2020 to 2021). Libraries were prepared through the immunoSEQ multiplex PCR assay. In TCRdb, the immuneACCESS table is reduced to in-frame sequences with V and J assigned. These tables do not hold every clone; where another copy was compared, an unresolved V gene accounts for under half, and the others remain unexplained. This sample is represented by around 200,000 clones; roughly 90% of them were singletons. The top ten clones comprise 3.5% to 5.5% of the sample. The sample consisted of PBMCs or T cells enriched from blood (not recorded which). These receptors all stem from a woman between 25 and 40 years old who had been exposed to COVID-19.

The V call is TRBV9, the J call TRBJ1-6, with 7 bases lining up with TRBD1. The V gene end was trimmed by 3 bases and the J gene end by 2 bases; junction bases not matched to a gene: 2. Germline-derived CDR1 and CDR2 are SGDLS and YYNGEE. The CDR3 runs 15 residues. The CDR3 bases are TGTGCCAGCAGCGCGACAGGGCCCTATAATTCACCCCTCCACTTT. Protein: CASSATGPYNSPLHF. Full variable domain (outside the CDR3, taken from reference TRBV9 and TRBJ1-6): DSGVTQTPKHLITATGQRVTLRCSPRSGDLSVYWYQQSLDQGLQFLIQYYNGEERAKGNILERFSAQQFPDLHSELNLSSLELGDSALYFCASSATGPYNSPLHFGNGTRLTVT.

This chain uses TRBV7-3 with TRBJ1-1, with D possibly TRBD1 on 6 matching bases. Germline V gene sequence: CDR1 SGHTA, CDR2 FQGTGA. Between the trimmed V and J ends, which lost 5 bases and 1 base, there was a span of 8 bases. This CDR3 is 13 amino acids long. The CDR3 reads CASSLTGNTEAFF. The CDR3, as DNA: TGTGCCAGCAGCCTGACAGGGAACACTGAAGCTTTCTTT.

V is TRBV5-8 and J is TRBJ1-2; D is possibly TRBD1 (6 bases). V shed 4 bases and J shed 0 bases, with 13 bases lying between them. The CDR3 has 15 residues. From germline, CDR1 is SGHTS and CDR2 YDEGEE. The CDR3 sequence is CASSLSTGTNYGYTF. CDR3 nucleotide sequence: TGTGCCAGCAGCCTATCGACAGGAACTAACTATGGCTACACCTTC.

DNA for the CDR3: TGTGCCAGCAGTTGGGGAGGGGGACACAGTTTATATGGCTACACCTTC. Its protein product is CASSWGGGHSLYGYTF. The V and J genes are TRBV5-5 and TRBJ1-2, with D perhaps TRBD1 (6 bases). This CDR3 has 16 amino acids. The germline V gene has CDR1 SGHKS and CDR2 YYEKEE (reference sequence). V lost 5 bases to trimming and J lost 5 bases, with 22 bases between them.

This chain joins TRBV9 and TRBJ2-7; TRBD1 matches 8 bases. V gave up 0 bases and J gave up 0 bases; unmatched junction bases: 5. This CDR3 has 16 residues. Germline V lookup: CDR1 SGDLS, CDR2 YYNGEE. CDR3 in amino acids: CASSVERTGSSYEQYF. The CDR3 DNA follows: TGTGCCAGCAGCGTAGAGAGGACAGGGAGCTCCTACGAGCAGTACTTC.

The gene calls are TRBV10-3 and TRBJ2-7; TRBD1 matches at 8 bases. Germline values: CDR1 ENHRY, CDR2 SYGVKD. J lost 3 bases, V lost 0 bases, and 10 bases had no gene match. The CDR3 length is 17 residues. CDR3 sequence (DNA): TGTGCCATCAGTGAGTCAAACTGGTGGGGACAGGTCTACGAGCAGTACTTC. It encodes CAISESNWWGQVYEQYF.

This clone was detected only once. This chain joins TRBV30 and TRBJ1-2; D ambiguous. Germline values: CDR1 GTSNPN, CDR2 SVGIG (reference sequence). The CDR3 totals 13 residues. Between the trimmed V and J ends, which lost 0 bases and 8 bases, there was a span of 13 bases. CDR3 loop: CAWSVRGVGGYTF. The CDR3 DNA reads TGTGCCTGGAGTGTACGCGGGGTCGGCGGCTACACCTTC. Full variable domain (remainder filled in from reference TRBV30 and TRBJ1-2): SQTIHQWPATLVQPVGSPLSLECTVEGTSNPNLYWYRQAAGRGLQLLFYSVGIGQISSEVPQNLSASRPQDRQFILSSKKLLLSDSGFYLCAWSVRGVGGYTFGSGTRLTVV.

V gene TRBV5-1 combines with J gene TRBJ2-7, with D tentatively TRBD1 (6 bases). Looked up from germline, CDR1 is SGHRS and CDR2 is YFSETQ. Deletions cut 0 bases from V and 0 bases from J, with 10 bases between. The CDR3 sequence is 15 residues long. The CDR3 region is CASSLVGGSSYEQYF. The DNA for the CDR3 is TGCGCCAGCAGCTTGGTAGGGGGAAGCTCCTACGAGCAGTACTTC.

This chain links TRBV5-1 with TRBJ1-4; no definite D call. Germline CDR1 is SGHRS and CDR2 is YFSETQ. The V and J ends lost 3 bases and 8 bases respectively, with 11 bases between them. The CDR3 loop spans 13 amino acids. CDR3 in amino acids: CASSSGGYEKLFF. The CDR3 region has the DNA TGCGCCAGCAGCTCTGGCGGGTACGAAAAACTGTTTTTT.

The rearrangement joins TRBV6-6 to TRBJ1-1; D might be TRBD1 (5 bases). Trimming pared 6 bases from V and 0 bases from J, leaving 8 bases between. CDR3 length: 13 residues. Germline CDR1 reads MNHNY; CDR2 reads SVGAGI (reference sequence). CDR3 region: CASREGLNTEAFF. For the CDR3, the DNA is TGTGCCAGCAGGGAGGGGTTGAACACTGAAGCTTTCTTT.

The chain links TRBV9 to TRBJ1-6; D possibly corresponds to TRBD1 (6 bases). Between the trimmed V and J ends, which lost 1 base and 8 bases, there was a span of 13 bases. From germline, CDR1 is SGDLS and CDR2 YYNGEE. The CDR3 is 15 residues long. The CDR3 protein is CASSVQGKGDSPLHF. The CDR3 bases are TGTGCCAGCAGCGTACAGGGGAAAGGAGATTCACCCCTCCACTTT.

This clone was picked up one time. The chain carries TRBV12-3 or TRBV12-4 and TRBJ1-6; TRBD1 is a possible D gene (6 bases). Deletions cut 3 bases from V and 14 bases from J, with 11 bases between. The CDR3 sequence is 12 residues long. The CDR3 loop is CASSFRQVTLHF. The CDR3 region has the DNA TGTGCCAGCAGTTTTAGACAGGTGACCCTCCACTTT.

This clone came up a few times. The rearrangement uses TRBV11-2 and TRBJ1-1; a weak D match, TRBD1 (6 bases). Looked up from germline, CDR1 is SGHAT and CDR2 is FQNNGV. The CDR3 consists of 16 residues. V lost 7 bases, J lost 5 bases, and 23 bases lay in between. The CDR3 DNA sequence: TGTGCCAGCACCACCAAAGGGGGGGGCAGCTTTACTGAAGCTTTCTTT. This encodes CASTTKGGGSFTEAFF.